This paragraph reports one TCR beta chain. Libraries were prepared by immunoSEQ multiplex PCR; TCRdb keeps only in-frame clonotypes and omits some of them. The sample records around 300,000 clones, about 88% being singletons. The CDR3 extends over 13 amino acids. V was pared by 6 bases and J by 8 bases, with 3 bases of the junction left unmatched. This sample was taken from a study of blood T cell repertoires in COVID-19. This chain connects TRBV12-3 or TRBV12-4 to TRBJ1-6; TRBD1 matches at 8 bases. The specimen was PBMCs or T cells enriched from blood (not recorded which). This receptor was identified in a woman between 45 and 60 years old who had recovered from COVID-19. CDR3 region: CASRGQAHSPLHF. In DNA, the CDR3 is TGTGCCAGCAGGGGACAGGCGCATTCACCCCTCCACTTT.